These 23 T cell receptor beta chains were all obtained from the same sample, sequenced in a study of T cells in women clearing cervical HPV infection (dated by TCRdb to between 2018 and 2020). The protocol used for the library was the immunoSEQ multiplex PCR assay. TCRdb carries this immuneACCESS record with in-frame sequences only. Its versions omit some clonotypes, under half of them owing to an unresolved V gene in the studies checked, with the rest unexplained. This specimen's table enumerates tens of thousands of clones. The ten largest clones capture approximately 1.5% of the sample. Input material: blood buffy coat. The receptors originated from a woman between 18 and 70 years old with a cervical HPV16 infection that either progressed to CIN3+ or cleared (not recorded which).

A word on this clone: Read data end 3 residues before the CDR3 end; the end is taken from the germline J gene. The chain uses TRBV2 and TRBJ2-3; 10 positions agree with TRBD2. Germline assignment: CDR1 SNHLY and CDR2 FYNNEI. The CDR3 spans 16 residues. The V gene end was trimmed by 6 bases and the J gene end by 4 bases; junction bases not matched to a gene: 10. The sequenced CDR3 bases are TGTGCCAGCAGCGCCCGGACTAGCGGAGGGGCAGATACG. It codes for CASSARTSGGADT. The full CDR3 protein reads CASSARTSGGADTQYF.

Comments on this clone: The read gets to within 3 residues of the CDR3 end, and the germline J gene fills in the rest. The rearrangement joins TRBV6-1 to TRBJ2-7; 11 bases are shared with TRBD2. This CDR3 is built from 16 residues. Germline CDR1 and CDR2: MNHNS and SASEGT. V was clipped by 4 bases and J by 2 bases; unmatched bases: 7. The CDR3 sequence: CASSAEGLAVTYEQYF. The sequenced part of the CDR3 DNA is TGTGCCAGCAGTGCCGAGGGACTAGCGGTTACCTACGAG.

Turning to this clone: The CDR3 end is not reached by the read, which stops 3 residues before it; the germline J gene fills it in. The chain couples TRBV20-1 to TRBJ2-5, with 8 bases fitting TRBD2. CDR1 and CDR2 (germline): DFQATT, SNEGSKA (reference sequence). The CDR3 is made up of 17 amino acids. With 3 bases clipped from V and 4 bases from J, the junction kept 16 bases outside the gene matches. This CDR3 is CSARRSGGQKGRETQYF. Partial CDR3 DNA: TGCAGTGCTAGGCGGAGCGGGGGCCAAAAAGGTAGAGAGACC.

Here the CDR3 reads CSARGGRLGFEQFF. The CDR3 DNA, read in part, is TGCAGTGCTAGAGGCGGGAGATTGGGGTTTGAG. The chain has TRBV20-1 and TRBJ2-1; 7 nucleotides line up with TRBD2. The missing CDR3 end, 3 residues past where the read stops, is filled in from the germline J gene. Looked up from germline, CDR1 is DFQATT and CDR2 is SNEGSKA (reference sequence). The length of the CDR3 is 14 residues. V lost 1 base and J lost 9; bases outside the gene matches: 9.

With respect to this clone: Sequencing ends 3 residues short of the CDR3 end; the germline J gene provides the rest. The V gene is TRBV2, the J gene TRBJ2-2; 8 bases are shared with TRBD2. The germline V gene encodes CDR1 SNHLY and CDR2 FYNNEI. V lost 6 bases to trimming and J lost 6 bases; unmatched junction nucleotides: 3. The CDR3 has 13 residues. The sequenced part of the CDR3 DNA is TGTGCCAGCAGACTGACTAGCGCCGGGGAG. Encoded protein: CASRLTSAGE. The whole CDR3 sequence reads CASRLTSAGELFF.

About this clone itself: The read ends 3 residues before the CDR3 terminus; that terminus is restored from the germline J gene. The chain carries TRBV4-2 and TRBJ2-1, with TRBD2 identical over 8 bases. After removal of 1 base from V and 5 bases from J, the junction contained 1 base not matched to a gene. Germline CDR1 and CDR2: LGHNA and YNFKEQ. There are 14 residues in the CDR3. The covered CDR3 bases are TGTGCCAGCAGCCAAGCGGGGGGGAACAATGAG. Translated, it gives CASSQAGGNNE. The whole CDR3 is CASSQAGGNNEQFF.

Remarks on this clone: The read ends 3 residues before the CDR3 terminus; that terminus is restored from the germline J gene. V gene TRBV2 combines with J gene TRBJ2-1; D perhaps matches TRBD1 (6 bases). Germline CDR1 reads SNHLY; CDR2 reads FYNNEI. V lost 6 bases and J 1 base, leaving 13 bases between the germline ends. The CDR3 is 15 residues long. Partial CDR3 DNA: TGTGCCAGCAGGACCGAACAGGGATCCTACAATGAG. It specifies CASRTEQGSYNE. From start to end, the CDR3 is CASRTEQGSYNEQFF.

For this clone: Read data end 3 residues before the CDR3 end; the end is taken from the germline J gene. V usage is TRBV7-9 and J usage is TRBJ1-1; D is uncertain. The germline V gene encodes CDR1 SEHNR and CDR2 FQNEAQ (reference sequence). The V and J ends lost 3 bases and 3 bases respectively, with 8 bases between them. The CDR3 contains 13 residues. The CDR3 DNA, read in part, is TGTGCCAGCAGCTTCACCCGGGACACTGAA. Translating gives CASSFTRDTE. In full, the CDR3 reads CASSFTRDTEAFF.

Turning to this clone: The read halts 3 residues ahead of the CDR3 end, with the missing end drawn from the germline J gene. V usage is TRBV30 and J usage is TRBJ1-2; possibly TRBD1 for D (6 bases). CDR1 and CDR2 from the germline V gene are GTSNPN and SVGIG (reference sequence). The ends were cut back, 1 base at V and 5 bases at J, with 11 bases in the middle. This CDR3 is 13 amino acids long. Partial CDR3 DNA: TGTGCCTGGAGTGCAACAGGGCTTTATGGC. Translating gives CAWSATGLYG. The whole CDR3 region reads CAWSATGLYGYTF.

On this clone itself: The sequence runs out 3 residues before the end of the CDR3; the remainder is reconstructed from the germline J gene. This chain joins TRBV19 and TRBJ1-5; TRBD1 matches 8 bases. The germline V gene has CDR1 LNHDA and CDR2 SQIVND (reference sequence). This CDR3 is built from 16 residues. Losses at the gene ends were 6 bases for V and 0 bases for J; bases not matched to a gene: 7. The CDR3 sequence is CASSGTGDYSNQPQHF. The covered CDR3 bases are TGTGCCAGTAGCGGGACAGGTGATTATAGCAATCAGCCC. The whole variable domain, remainder taken from reference TRBV19 and TRBJ1-5, is DGGITQSPKYLFRKEGQNVTLSCEQNLNHDAMYWYRQDPGQGLRLIYYSQIVNDFQKGDIAEGYSVSREKKESFPLTVTSAQKNPTAFYLCASSGTGDYSNQPQHFGDGTRLSIL.

Comment on this clone: The read ends 3 residues shy of where the CDR3 ends; the end is completed using the germline J gene. The J gene is TRBJ2-3, the V gene TRBV18; D perhaps matches TRBD1 (5 bases). The CDR3 contains 15 residues. Germline CDR1 KGHSH, CDR2 LQKENI. Incomplete CDR3 DNA: TGTGCCAGCTCACCGGGTTCGACAGTTCAAGAGGCG. Its translation is CASSPGSTVQEA. The full CDR3 sequence reads CASSPGSTVQEAQYF. The full variable domain, its missing parts supplied by reference TRBV18 and TRBJ2-3, is NAGVMQNPRHLVRRRGQEARLRCSPMKGHSHVYWYRQLPEEGLKFMVYLQKENIIDESGMPKERFSAEFPKEGPSILRIQQVVRGDSAAYFCASSPGSTVQEAQYFGPGTRLTVL.

Comment on this clone: The CDR3 end is not reached by the read, which stops 3 residues before it; the germline J gene fills it in. The chain uses TRBV20-1 and TRBJ2-4; maybe TRBD2 (7 bases). Trimming stripped 3 bases from V and 5 bases from J, with 17 bases between. Germline CDR1 reads DFQATT; CDR2 reads SNEGSKA (reference sequence). The CDR3 has 15 residues. Partial CDR3 DNA: TGCAGTGCTAGGGGTTGGGAGGGGGATCAAAACATT. This encodes CSARGWEGDQNI. The complete CDR3 reads CSARGWEGDQNIQYF.

On this clone itself: The DNA ends 3 residues before the CDR3 does, and the rest of the CDR3 is filled in from the germline J gene. The chain uses TRBV7-9 and TRBJ2-3, with TRBD2 matching 8 bases. Looked up from germline, CDR1 is SEHNR and CDR2 is FQNEAQ (reference sequence). CDR3 length: 15 amino acids. The junction had 5 bases not matched to a gene; V was cut back by 5 bases and J by 1 base. This chain's CDR3 is CASSPGGGRTDTQYF. The CDR3 bases that were read are TGTGCCAGCAGCCCGGGCGGGGGGCGCACAGATACG.

For this clone: The read gets to within 3 residues of the CDR3 end, and the germline J gene fills in the rest. The rearrangement joins TRBV7-3 to TRBJ2-5, with D perhaps TRBD1 (5 bases). V was cut by 5 bases and J by 1 base, with 8 bases left in between. The germline CDR1 and CDR2 sequences are SGHTA and FQGTGA. The CDR3 is 13 amino acids. The CDR3 DNA, read in part, is TGTGCCAGCAGCCCAGGGATCCAAGAGACC. It specifies CASSPGIQET. Given in full, the CDR3 is CASSPGIQETQYF. Looking up the rest from reference TRBV7-3 and TRBJ2-5 gives the full variable domain: GAGVSQTPSNKVTEKGKYVELRCDPISGHTALYWYRQSLGQGPEFLIYFQGTGAADDSGLPNDRFFAVRPEGSVSTLKIQRTERGDSAVYLCASSPGIQETQYFGPGTRLLVL.

On this clone: The observed sequence ends 3 residues before the CDR3 terminus, with the missing tail filled in from the germline J gene. V gene TRBV2 combines with J gene TRBJ1-4, with D possibly being TRBD1 (5 bases). CDR3 length equals 14 residues. The germline CDR1 and CDR2 sequences are SNHLY and FYNNEI. V was pared by 6 bases and J by 7 bases, with 15 bases between. The CDR3 reads CASSFPGFGEKLFF. The sequenced part of the CDR3 DNA is TGTGCCAGCAGCTTTCCAGGGTTCGGTGAAAAA. The full variable domain, rest sourced from reference TRBV2 and TRBJ1-4, is EPEVTQTPSHQVTQMGQEVILRCVPISNHLYFYWYRQILGQKVEFLVSFYNNEISEKSEIFDDQFSVERPDGSNFTLKIRSTKLEDSAMYFCASSFPGFGEKLFFGSGTQLSVL.

About this clone itself: The read ends 3 residues early relative to the CDR3; the germline J gene fills the gap. The chain links TRBV7-9 to TRBJ2-7, with TRBD1 matching 9 bases. CDR3 size: 15 residues. V was pared by 3 bases and J by 3 bases, with 6 bases of the junction left unmatched. Germline V gene sequence: CDR1 SEHNR, CDR2 FQNEAQ (reference sequence). CDR3 sequence reads: CASSFRGQGDYEQYF. The covered CDR3 bases are TGTGCCAGCAGCTTTAGGGGACAGGGTGACTACGAG.

In the case of this clone: The read falls 3 residues short of the CDR3 end, and the missing part is taken from the germline J gene. This chain joins TRBV7-7 and TRBJ2-5; no clear D. Germline V gene sequence: CDR1 SSHAT, CDR2 FNYEAQ (reference sequence). CDR3 length: 12 residues. Between the trimmed V and J ends, which lost 5 bases and 4 bases, there was a span of 8 bases. This CDR3 is CASSPPPETQYF. CDR3 bases read: TGTGCCAGCAGCCCTCCCCCAGAGACC.

Worth noting for this clone: From the germline J gene comes the end of the CDR3, since the read stops 3 residues before it. The gene calls are TRBV20-1 and TRBJ2-5; tentatively, D is TRBD2 (6 bases). The CDR3 totals 15 residues. The germline CDR1 and CDR2 sequences are DFQATT and SNEGSKA (reference sequence). Trimming took off 0 bases at V and 2 bases at J, with 13 bases between the two ends. CDR3 DNA, as far as it was read: TGCAGTGCTAGAGATGGGGGGACCGTTCAAGAGACC. Its translation: CSARDGGTVQET. The complete CDR3 reads CSARDGGTVQETQYF.

Of note for this clone: The CDR3 goes on 3 residues after the read ends, and that part is filled in from the germline J gene. The rearrangement joins TRBV2 to TRBJ1-2; D ambiguous. The CDR3 is 14 residues long. The germline CDR1 and CDR2 sequences are SNHLY and FYNNEI. With 1 base removed from V and 4 bases from J, the gap between germline ends came to 10 bases. The CDR3 loop is CASSEEGSSYGYTF. The CDR3 DNA, read in part, is TGTGCCAGCAGTGAAGAGGGTTCCAGCTATGGC.

As regards this clone: The missing CDR3 end, 3 residues past where the read stops, is filled in from the germline J gene. This chain joins TRBV7-2 and TRBJ1-2; D is ambiguous. This CDR3 spans 14 amino acids. In germline, CDR1 is SGHTA, CDR2 FQGNSA. CDR3 DNA (partial): TGTGCCAGCAGCCTCACTAGCGGTCCGTTCGAC. The encoded protein is CASSLTSGPFD. Given in full, the CDR3 is CASSLTSGPFDYTF.

A note on this clone: Read sequence stops 3 residues before the CDR3 end, and the germline J gene provides the missing end. The genes are TRBV2 and TRBJ2-7; 8 bases agree with TRBD2. The V and J ends lost 6 bases and 6 bases, in that order; junction bases with no gene match: 10. The germline CDR1 and CDR2 sequences are SNHLY and FYNNEI. The CDR3 loop spans 14 amino acids. This CDR3 reads CASRARAGGGEQYF. CDR3 bases read: TGTGCCAGCAGGGCCCGTGCGGGAGGAGGCGAG.

Comments on this clone: The read comes to an end 3 residues before the CDR3 does, leaving the germline J gene to fill in the end. The chain combines TRBV5-1 with TRBJ1-3; D is ambiguous. The V end was cut by 0 bases, the J end by 2 bases, with 9 bases between. The CDR3 covers 15 residues. The germline V gene has CDR1 SGHRS and CDR2 YFSETQ. The covered CDR3 bases are TGCGCCAGCAGCTTGGAGGGCACCCCTGGAAACACC. Its translation: CASSLEGTPGNT. The whole CDR3 region reads CASSLEGTPGNTIYF.

This CDR3 reads CASSLFSTGTEAFF. CDR3 DNA, as far as it was read: TGTGCCAGCAGCTTATTTAGCACGGGGACTGAA. The chain joins TRBV11-3 to TRBJ1-1; D is unresolved. The read stops 3 residues short of the end of the CDR3; the missing end is completed from the germline J gene. Germline V gene sequence: CDR1 SGHNT, CDR2 YENEEA. The CDR3 spans 14 residues. V lost 2 bases and J lost 5, with 12 bases in between. Full variable domain (missing parts from reference TRBV11-3 and TRBJ1-1): EAGVVQSPRYKIIEKKQPVAFWCNPISGHNTLYWYLQNLGQGPELLIRYENEEAVDDSQLPKDRFSAERLKGVDSTLKIQPAELGDSAVYLCASSLFSTGTEAFFGQGTRLTVV.